These 6 T cell receptor beta chains originate from one sample sequenced in a study of T cell responses to AZD1222 COVID-19 vaccine. Clones were read by immunoSEQ multiplex PCR, and TCRdb kept only the in-frame ones, dropping some. The profile shows around 100,000 clones, about 80% of them singletons. This material consisted of peripheral blood, taken on day 0 of AZD1222 vaccination. Receptors were obtained from an adult in good health.

The chain employs TRBV5-1 and TRBJ2-7, with TRBD1 matching over 8 bases. Germline V lookup: CDR1 SGHRS, CDR2 YFSETQ. Unmatched junction bases numbered 5, after V lost 7 bases and J lost 5 bases. CDR3 length: 12 amino acids. CDR3 DNA: TGCGCCAGCCTAGGACAGGGAAACGAGCAGTACTTC. This translates into CASLGQGNEQYF.

The rearrangement links TRBV6-5 to TRBJ2-5; the match to TRBD2 covers 8 bases. V was clipped by 11 bases and J by 9 bases; unmatched bases: 11. This CDR3 spans 12 amino acids. The germline V gene has CDR1 MNHEY and CDR2 SVGAGI. The DNA for the CDR3 is TGTGCCTGCGGGGGGTTGGGTGGGCCCCAGTACTTC. Amino acid sequence: CACGGLGGPQYF.

In its sample, this clone was seen once. The rearrangement uses TRBV28 and TRBJ2-7; D assignment may be TRBD1 or TRBD2 (6 bases each). CDR3 length: 14 residues. V lost 2 bases to trimming and J lost 3 bases, with 11 bases between them. Germline V gene lookup returns CDR1 MDHEN and CDR2 SYDVKM. CDR3 bases: TGTGCCAGCAGTTTAGGGGGGCAGATCTACGAGCAGTACTTC. It encodes CASSLGGQIYEQYF.

This rearrangement joins TRBV5-4 to TRBJ1-4, with TRBD1 matching 7 bases. The J segment lost 1 base and the V segment lost 3 bases, leaving 6 bases of the junction unmatched. The CDR3 covers 16 residues. Germline assignment: CDR1 SGHNT and CDR2 YYREEE (reference sequence). DNA for the CDR3: TGTGCCAGCAGCTCCTACCGACAGGGAACTAATGAAAAACTGTTTTTT. Its translation: CASSSYRQGTNEKLFF.

This clone was seen a single time. J is TRBJ2-7 and V is TRBV24-1, with TRBD1 matching 7 bases. This CDR3 is built from 15 residues. The germline gives CDR1 KGHDR, CDR2 SFDVKD. The junction had 5 bases not matched to a gene; V was cut back by 4 bases and J by 0 bases. CDR3 in DNA: TGTGCCACCAGTGAAACAGGGGTGAGCTCCTACGAGCAGTACTTC. Translated, it gives CATSETGVSSYEQYF.

The DNA of the CDR3 is TGTGCCAGCAGCCACCGCCCTCAGGGGGCTTCTGGAAACACCATATATTTT. Translation gives CASSHRPQGASGNTIYF. The gene calls are TRBV3-1 (or the pseudogene TRBV3-2) and TRBJ1-3; TRBD1 matches 8 bases. V shed 3 bases, J shed 1 base, and the junction held 8 bases outside the gene matches. The CDR3 contains 17 residues. CDR1 is LGHDT and CDR2 is YNNKEL in the germline V gene (reference sequence).